The present T cell receptor (beta chain) was sequenced within a study of cytomegalovirus exposure and HLA in healthy donors. The study, taken as a whole, reports: In a later analysis, donors in an Asian-associated ancestry cluster reportedly had fewer N-insertions in productive TCRs than the cohort mean. Per a later analysis, HLA-associated TCR beta chains showed more clonal expansion than other, equally common TCR beta chains.

Per germline, CDR1 SEHNR and CDR2 FQNEAQ (reference sequence). There are 16 residues in the CDR3. Trimming pared 5 bases from V and 1 base from J, leaving 16 bases between. Points on this clone: Its antigen is as yet unknown.

Each donor was healthy, and each was a bone marrow donor. PCR was performed using 60 Vbeta and 13 Jbeta primers. Per the authors' pipeline: A follow-up analysis tallied tens of millions of unique TCR beta chains, approximately 11 million shared. Libraries were prepared by immunoSEQ multiplex PCR; TCRdb keeps only in-frame clonotypes and omits some of them. V and J calls and clone size follow that table, whereas D and trimming were derived from the DNA. The table lists some 90,000 clones, approximately 72% of them singletons. This receptor was identified in an older woman in good health and CMV-seropositive. Sequenced material: PBMCs. The rearrangement uses TRBV7-9 and TRBJ2-3, with D possibly being TRBD2 (6 bases). CDR3 protein: CASSPPTSEGTDTQYF. The CDR3 DNA is TGTGCCAGCAGCCCACCGACTAGTGAGGGCACAGATACGCAGTATTTT.